This T cell receptor beta chain was found in a study of neoadjuvant nivolumab and ipilimumab in lung cancer. The study's findings and limits: A small number of samples were TCR sequenced. Pretherapy blood TCR richness correlated positively with resected tumor richness. TCR richness and clonality were higher in tumors than adjacent uninvolved lung.

Remarks on this clone: The antigen remains undetermined.

Trimming stripped 6 bases from V and 0 bases from J, with 18 bases between. This CDR3 contains 16 residues. CDR1 is SGHAT, CDR2 FQDESV, per germline (reference sequence). Some clones are missing from TCRdb's copy, which holds only in-frame ones; the method was immunoSEQ multiplex PCR. The sample lists about 38,000 clones; approximately 92% were seen once. The sample here was peripheral blood, taken before neoadjuvant nivolumab, alone or with ipilimumab. This chain joins TRBV11-1 and TRBJ2-7; tentative D call: TRBD2 (9 bases). The TCR was taken from an adult with non-small cell lung cancer. Here the CDR3 reads CASRRGGQGASYEQYF. DNA of the CDR3: TGTGCCAGCAGGCGGGGGGGGCAGGGGGCCTCCTACGAGCAGTACTTC.